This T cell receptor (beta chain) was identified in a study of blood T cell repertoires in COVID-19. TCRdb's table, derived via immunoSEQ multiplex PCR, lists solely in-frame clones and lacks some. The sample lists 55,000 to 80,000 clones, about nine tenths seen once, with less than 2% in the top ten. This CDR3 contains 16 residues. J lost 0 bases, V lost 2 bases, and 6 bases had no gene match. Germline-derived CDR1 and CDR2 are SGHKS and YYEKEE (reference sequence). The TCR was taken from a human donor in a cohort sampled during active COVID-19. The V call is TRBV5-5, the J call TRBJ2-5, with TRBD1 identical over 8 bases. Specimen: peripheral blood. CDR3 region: CASSFPTGADQETQYF. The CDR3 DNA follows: TGTGCCAGCAGCTTCCCGACAGGGGCAGACCAAGAGACCCAGTACTTC.